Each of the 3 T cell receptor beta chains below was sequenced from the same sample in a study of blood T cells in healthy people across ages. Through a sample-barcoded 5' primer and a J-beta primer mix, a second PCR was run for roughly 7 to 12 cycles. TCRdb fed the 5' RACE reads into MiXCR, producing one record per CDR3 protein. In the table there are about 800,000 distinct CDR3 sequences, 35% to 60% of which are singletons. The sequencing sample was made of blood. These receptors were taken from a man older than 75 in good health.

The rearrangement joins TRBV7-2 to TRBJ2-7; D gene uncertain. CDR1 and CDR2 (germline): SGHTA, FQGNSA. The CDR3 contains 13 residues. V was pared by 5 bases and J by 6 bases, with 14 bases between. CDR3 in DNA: TGTGCCAGCAGCCCCTGGCGGAGCTCCGAGCAGTACTTC. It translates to CASSPWRSSEQYF.

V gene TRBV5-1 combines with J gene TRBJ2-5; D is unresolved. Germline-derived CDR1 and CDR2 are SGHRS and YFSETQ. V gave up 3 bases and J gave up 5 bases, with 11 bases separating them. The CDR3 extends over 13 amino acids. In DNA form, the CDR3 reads TGCGCCAGCAGCTCGCCCCGCCTCGAGACCCAGTACTTC. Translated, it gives CASSSPRLETQYF.

The DNA of the CDR3 is TGTGCCAGCAGGGCTAGAGTGAGCGCAGATACGCAGTATTTT. Protein sequence: CASRARVSADTQYF. J is TRBJ2-3 and V is TRBV12-3 or TRBV12-4, with no clear D. V was cut by 6 bases and J by 4 bases, with 14 bases left in between. The CDR3 spans 14 residues.